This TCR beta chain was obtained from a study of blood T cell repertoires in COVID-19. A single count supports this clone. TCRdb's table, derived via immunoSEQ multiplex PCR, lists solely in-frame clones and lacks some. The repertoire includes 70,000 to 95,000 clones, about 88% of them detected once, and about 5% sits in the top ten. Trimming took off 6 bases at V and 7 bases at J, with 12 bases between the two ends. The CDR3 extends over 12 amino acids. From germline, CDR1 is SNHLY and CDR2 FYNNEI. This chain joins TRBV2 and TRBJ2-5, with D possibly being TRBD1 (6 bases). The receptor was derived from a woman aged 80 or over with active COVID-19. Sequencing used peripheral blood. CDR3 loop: CASRGAAGTQYF. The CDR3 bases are TGTGCCAGCAGGGGGGCCGCGGGGACCCAGTACTTC.